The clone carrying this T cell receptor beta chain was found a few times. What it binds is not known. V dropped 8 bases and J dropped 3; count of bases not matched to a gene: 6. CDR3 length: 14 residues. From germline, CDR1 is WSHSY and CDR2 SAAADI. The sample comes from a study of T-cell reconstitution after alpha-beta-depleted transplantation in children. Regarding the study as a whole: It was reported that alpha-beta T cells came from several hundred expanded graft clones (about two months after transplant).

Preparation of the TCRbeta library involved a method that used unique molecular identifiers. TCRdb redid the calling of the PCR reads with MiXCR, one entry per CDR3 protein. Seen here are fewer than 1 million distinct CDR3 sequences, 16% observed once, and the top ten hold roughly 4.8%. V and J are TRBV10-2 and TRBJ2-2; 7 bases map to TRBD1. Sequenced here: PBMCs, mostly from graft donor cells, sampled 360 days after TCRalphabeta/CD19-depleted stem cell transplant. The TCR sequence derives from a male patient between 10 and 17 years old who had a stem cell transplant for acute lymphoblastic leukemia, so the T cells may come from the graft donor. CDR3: CASGRDSHTGELFF. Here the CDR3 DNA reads TGCGCCAGCGGCCGGGACAGCCACACCGGGGAGCTGTTTTTT.